These 9 T cell receptor beta chains came from one sample sequenced in a study. Via MiXCR, TCRdb re-called the 5' RACE reads, giving one row per CDR3 protein. The repertoire consists of roughly 52,000 distinct CDR3 sequences, with roughly 17% occurring once and the leading ten covering 2% to 2.5%. The sample comprised naive CD4+ T cells sorted from blood. Subset: naive CD4+ T cells, CD4+CD45RA+CD25-. The receptor set was obtained from a female donor with breast cancer.

The chain has TRBV30 and TRBJ2-3; D is unclear. The V gene's germline CDR1 is GTSNPN and CDR2 SVGIG (reference sequence). The V end was cut by 1 base, the J end by 1 base, with 0 bases between. The CDR3 spans 11 residues. The CDR3 loop is CAWSGTDTQYF. Written as DNA, the CDR3 is TGTGCCTGGAGTGGCACAGATACGCAGTATTTT.

The chain has TRBV20-1 and TRBJ2-3; 7 bases are a match to TRBD2. Per germline, CDR1 DFQATT and CDR2 SNEGSKA (reference sequence). The CDR3 runs to 15 residues. V shed 0 bases, J shed 5 bases, and the junction held 8 bases outside the gene matches. DNA of the CDR3: TGCAGTGCTAGAGATAAAGGGAGGGCCGGAGATACGCAGTATTTT. This translates into CSARDKGRAGDTQYF.

This sequence joins TRBV7-2 and TRBJ1-5; D not certain. This CDR3 has 14 residues. V shed 4 bases and J shed 0 bases, with 7 bases lying between them. Per the germline V gene, CDR1 is SGHTA and CDR2 is FQGNSA. CDR3 sequence: CASSSQISNQPQHF. The CDR3 bases are TGTGCCAGCAGCTCCCAGATTAGCAATCAGCCCCAGCATTTT.

This clonotype was observed a handful of times. The chain has TRBV20-1 and TRBJ2-3; D is unclear. The CDR3 consists of 11 residues. CDR1 is DFQATT, CDR2 SNEGSKA, per germline (reference sequence). The germline V and J ends were trimmed by 1 base and 7 bases, with 6 bases remaining between them. The CDR3 DNA reads TGCAGTGCTAGAGGTGAAAATACGCAGTATTTT. This codes for CSARGENTQYF.

In this sample, this clonotype turned up a few times. The rearrangement joins TRBV6-5 to TRBJ1-5; 7 nucleotides line up with TRBD1. After removal of 4 bases from V and 4 bases from J, the junction contained 7 bases not matched to a gene. The CDR3 extends over 15 amino acids. Germline V gene sequence: CDR1 MNHEY, CDR2 SVGAGI. CDR3 sequence: CASSFQKGANQPQHF. CDR3 coding DNA: TGTGCCAGCAGTTTCCAAAAGGGGGCTAATCAGCCCCAGCATTTT.

This clonotype was seen many times. The CDR3 DNA is TGTGCCAGCAGCCTAATCAATGAGCAGTTCTTC. The encoded protein is CASSLINEQFF. The rearrangement joins TRBV7-8 to TRBJ2-1; D unclear. This CDR3 comprises 11 residues. Trimming pared 5 bases from V and 6 bases from J, leaving 5 bases between. Germline V CDR1 and CDR2: SGHVS, FQNEAQ. The full variable domain, its missing parts supplied by reference TRBV7-8 and TRBJ2-1, is GAGVSQSPRYKVAKRGQDVALRCDPISGHVSLFWYQQALGQGPEFLTYFQNEAQLDKSGLPSDRFFAERPEGSVSTLKIQRTQQEDSAVYLCASSLINEQFFGPGTRLTVL.

Details on this clonotype: No conserved phenylalanine or tryptophan ends this CDR3, so it is likely a read error. V usage is TRBV2 and J usage is TRBJ2-5; D is unclear. Looked up from germline, CDR1 is SNHLY and CDR2 is FYNNEI. CDR3 length: 14 amino acids. Trimming pared 5 bases from V and 5 bases from J, leaving 15 bases between. The CDR3 DNA follows: TGTGCCAGCAGTACCCCTGGCGTCCAGGAGACCCAGTACCTC. Protein sequence: CASSTPGVQETQYL.

Of note for this clonotype: The junction differs from germline at one of its ends, possibly a read error. This rearrangement joins TRBV6-6 to TRBJ1-4, with TRBD1 as a possible D gene (6 bases). CDR3 size: 17 residues. CDR1 and CDR2 from the germline V gene are MNHNY and SVGAGI (reference sequence). CDR3: CASSYSSRGPTNEELFF. Written as DNA, the CDR3 is TGTGCCAGCAGTTACTCCTCCCGGGGGCCGACTAATGAAGAACTGTTTTTT.

This clonotype occurred many times. This sequence joins TRBV20-1 and TRBJ2-4; no clear D. The length of the CDR3 is 12 residues. Deletions cut 3 bases from V and 6 bases from J, with 9 bases between. Germline V gene data show CDR1 as DFQATT and CDR2 as SNEGSKA (reference sequence). In DNA, the CDR3 is TGCAGTGCTAGCCCGGGCCCAAACATTCAGTACTTC. This sequence encodes CSASPGPNIQYF.